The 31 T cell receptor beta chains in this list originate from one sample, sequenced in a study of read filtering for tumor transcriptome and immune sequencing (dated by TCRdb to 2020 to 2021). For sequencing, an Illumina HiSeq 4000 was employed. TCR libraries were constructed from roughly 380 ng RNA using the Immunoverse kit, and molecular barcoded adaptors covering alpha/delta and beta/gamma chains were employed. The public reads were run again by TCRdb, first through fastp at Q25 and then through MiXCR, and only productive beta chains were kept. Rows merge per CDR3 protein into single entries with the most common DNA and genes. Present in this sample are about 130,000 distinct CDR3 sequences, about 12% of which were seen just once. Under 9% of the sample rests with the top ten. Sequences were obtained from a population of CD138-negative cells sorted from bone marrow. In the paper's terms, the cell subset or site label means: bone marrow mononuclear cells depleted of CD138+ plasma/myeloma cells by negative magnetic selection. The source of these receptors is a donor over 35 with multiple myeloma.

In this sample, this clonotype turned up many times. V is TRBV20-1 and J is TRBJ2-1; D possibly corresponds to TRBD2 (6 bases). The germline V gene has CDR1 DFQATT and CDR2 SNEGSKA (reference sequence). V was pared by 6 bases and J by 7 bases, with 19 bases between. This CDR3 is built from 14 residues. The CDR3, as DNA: TGCAGTGCCCGTCTAGCGTTACGGGGGAATGAGCAGTTCTTC. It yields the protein CSARLALRGNEQFF.

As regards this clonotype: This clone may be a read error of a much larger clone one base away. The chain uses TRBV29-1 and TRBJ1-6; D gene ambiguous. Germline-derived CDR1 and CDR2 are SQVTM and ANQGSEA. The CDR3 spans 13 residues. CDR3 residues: CSVYQDSGSPLQF. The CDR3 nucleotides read TGCAGCGTCTATCAGGACTCCGGATCACCCCTCCAGTTT.

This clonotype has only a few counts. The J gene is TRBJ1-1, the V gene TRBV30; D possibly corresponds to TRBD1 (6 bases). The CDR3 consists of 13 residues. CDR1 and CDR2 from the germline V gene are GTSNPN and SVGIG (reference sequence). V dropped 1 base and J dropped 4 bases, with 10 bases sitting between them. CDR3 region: CAWSGRGSTEAFF. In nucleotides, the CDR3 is TGTGCCTGGAGTGGCAGGGGAAGCACTGAAGCTTTCTTT.

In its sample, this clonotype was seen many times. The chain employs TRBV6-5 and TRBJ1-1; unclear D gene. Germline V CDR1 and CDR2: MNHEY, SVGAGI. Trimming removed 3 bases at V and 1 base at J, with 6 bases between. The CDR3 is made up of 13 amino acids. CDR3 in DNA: TGTGCCAGCAGTTATCGGGGGAACACTGAAGCTTTCTTT. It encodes CASSYRGNTEAFF.

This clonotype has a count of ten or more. This CDR3 is CASSLQGRYGYTF. Written as DNA, the CDR3 is TGTGCCAGCAGTTTGCAGGGGCGCTATGGCTACACCTTC. This chain joins TRBV12-3 or TRBV12-4 and TRBJ1-2, with D possibly matching TRBD1 (6 bases). The V gene lost 3 bases and the J gene lost 4 bases, with 9 bases spanning the gap. The CDR3 has 13 amino acids.

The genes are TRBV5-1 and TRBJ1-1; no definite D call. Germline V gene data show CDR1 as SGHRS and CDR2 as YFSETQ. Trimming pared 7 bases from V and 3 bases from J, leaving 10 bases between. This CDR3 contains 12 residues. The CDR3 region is CASATGDTEAFF. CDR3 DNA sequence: TGCGCCAGCGCCACTGGGGACACTGAAGCTTTCTTT.

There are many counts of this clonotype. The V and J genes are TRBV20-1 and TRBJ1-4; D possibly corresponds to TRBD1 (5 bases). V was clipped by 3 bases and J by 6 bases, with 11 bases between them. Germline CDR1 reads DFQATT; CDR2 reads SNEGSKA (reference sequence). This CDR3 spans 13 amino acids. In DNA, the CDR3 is TGCAGTGCTAGGAGATTAGGGGATGAAAAACTGTTTTTT. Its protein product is CSARRLGDEKLFF.

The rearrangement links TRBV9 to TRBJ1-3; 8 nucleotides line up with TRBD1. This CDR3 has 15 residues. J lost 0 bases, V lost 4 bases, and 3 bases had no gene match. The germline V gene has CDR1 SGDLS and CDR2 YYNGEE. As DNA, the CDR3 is TGTGCCAGCAGCCCAGGACAGGGCTCTGGAAACACCATATATTTT. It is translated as CASSPGQGSGNTIYF.

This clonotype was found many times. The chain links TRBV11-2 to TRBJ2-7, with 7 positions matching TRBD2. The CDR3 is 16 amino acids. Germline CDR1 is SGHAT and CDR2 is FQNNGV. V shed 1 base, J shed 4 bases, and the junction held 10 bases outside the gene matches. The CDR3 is CASSLVGRDYSYEQYF. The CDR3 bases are TGTGCCAGCAGCTTAGTAGGGCGGGACTACAGTTACGAGCAGTACTTC.

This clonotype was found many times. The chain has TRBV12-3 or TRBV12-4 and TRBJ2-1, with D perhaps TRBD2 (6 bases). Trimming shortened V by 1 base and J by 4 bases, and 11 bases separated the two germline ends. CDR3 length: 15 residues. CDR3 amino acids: CASSLGGGDYNEQFF. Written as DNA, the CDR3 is TGTGCCAGCAGTTTAGGAGGAGGGGATTACAATGAGCAGTTCTTC.

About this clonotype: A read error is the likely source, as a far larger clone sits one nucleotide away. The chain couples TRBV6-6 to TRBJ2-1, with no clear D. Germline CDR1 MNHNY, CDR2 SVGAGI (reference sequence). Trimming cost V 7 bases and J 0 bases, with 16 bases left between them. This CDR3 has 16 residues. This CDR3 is CASNTSRVSSYNEQFF. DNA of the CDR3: TGTGCCAGCAATACGAGCAGAGTTTCCTCCTACAATGAGCAGTTCTTC.

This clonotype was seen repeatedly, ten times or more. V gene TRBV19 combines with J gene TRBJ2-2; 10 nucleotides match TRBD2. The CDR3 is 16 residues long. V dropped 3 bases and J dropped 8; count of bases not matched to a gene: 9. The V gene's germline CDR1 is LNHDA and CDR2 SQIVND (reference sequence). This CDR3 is CASSIEAGGPRGELFF. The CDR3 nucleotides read TGTGCCAGTAGTATCGAAGCGGGAGGGCCGAGAGGGGAGCTGTTTTTT.

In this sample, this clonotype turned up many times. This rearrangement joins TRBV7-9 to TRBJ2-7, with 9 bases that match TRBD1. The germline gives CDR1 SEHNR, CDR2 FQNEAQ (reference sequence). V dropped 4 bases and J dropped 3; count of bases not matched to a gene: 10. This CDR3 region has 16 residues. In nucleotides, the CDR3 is TGTGCCAGCAGCTCTAGGGGACAGGGAGGCCTCTACGAGCAGTACTTC. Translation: CASSSRGQGGLYEQYF.

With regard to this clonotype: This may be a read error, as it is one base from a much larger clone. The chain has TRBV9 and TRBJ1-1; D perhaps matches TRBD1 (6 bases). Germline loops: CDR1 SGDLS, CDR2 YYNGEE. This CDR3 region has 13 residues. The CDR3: CASSFGQNAEAFF. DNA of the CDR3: TGTGCCAGCAGCTTTGGACAGAACGCTGAAGCTTTCTTT.

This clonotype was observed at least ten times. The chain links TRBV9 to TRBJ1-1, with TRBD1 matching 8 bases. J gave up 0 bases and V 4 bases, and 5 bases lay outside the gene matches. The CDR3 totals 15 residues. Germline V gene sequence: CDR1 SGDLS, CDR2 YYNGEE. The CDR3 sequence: CASSSRTGLNTEAFF. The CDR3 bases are TGTGCCAGCAGCTCGCGGACAGGGTTGAACACTGAAGCTTTCTTT.

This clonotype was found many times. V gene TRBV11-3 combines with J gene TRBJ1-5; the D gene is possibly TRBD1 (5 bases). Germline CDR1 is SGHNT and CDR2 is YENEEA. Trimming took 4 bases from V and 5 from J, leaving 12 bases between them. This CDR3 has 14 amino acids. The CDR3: CASSSGLPHQPQHF. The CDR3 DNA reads TGTGCCAGCAGCTCGGGACTTCCTCATCAGCCCCAGCATTTT.

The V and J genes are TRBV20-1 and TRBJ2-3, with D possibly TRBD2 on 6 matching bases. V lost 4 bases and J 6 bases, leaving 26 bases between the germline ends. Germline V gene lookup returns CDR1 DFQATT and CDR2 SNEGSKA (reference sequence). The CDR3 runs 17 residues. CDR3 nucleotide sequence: TGCAGTGCTACCCCCGGTGGGGGGAGAACGGGTCGGGATACGCAGTATTTT. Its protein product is CSATPGGGRTGRDTQYF.

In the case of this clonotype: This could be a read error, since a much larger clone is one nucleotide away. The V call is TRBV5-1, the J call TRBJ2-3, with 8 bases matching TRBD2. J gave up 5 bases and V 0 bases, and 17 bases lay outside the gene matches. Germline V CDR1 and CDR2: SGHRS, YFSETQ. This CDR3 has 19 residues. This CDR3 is CASSLDPAGAPPTVDTQYF. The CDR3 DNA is TGCGCCAGCAGCTTGGACCCAGCGGGGGCCCCTCCTACGGTAGATACGCAGTATTTT.

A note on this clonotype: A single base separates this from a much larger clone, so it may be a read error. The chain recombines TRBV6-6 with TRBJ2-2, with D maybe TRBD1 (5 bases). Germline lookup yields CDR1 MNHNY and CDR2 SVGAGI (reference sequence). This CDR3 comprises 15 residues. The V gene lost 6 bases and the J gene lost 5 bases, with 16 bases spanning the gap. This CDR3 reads CASRAAQDRTGELFF. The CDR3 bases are TGTGCCAGCAGGGCGGCACAGGATAGAACCGGGGAGCTGTTTTTT.

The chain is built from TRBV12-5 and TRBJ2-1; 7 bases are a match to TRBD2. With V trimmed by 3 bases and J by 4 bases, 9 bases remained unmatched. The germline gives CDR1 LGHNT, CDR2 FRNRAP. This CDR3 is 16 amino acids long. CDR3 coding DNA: TGTGCTAGTGGTTTTTTCGCTAGCGGATTATACAATGAGCAGTTCTTC. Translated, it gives CASGFFASGLYNEQFF.

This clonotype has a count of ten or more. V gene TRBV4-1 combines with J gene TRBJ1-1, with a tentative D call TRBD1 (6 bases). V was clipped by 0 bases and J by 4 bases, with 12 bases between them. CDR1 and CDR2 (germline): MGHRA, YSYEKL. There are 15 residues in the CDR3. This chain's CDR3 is CASSQDPQGSTEAFF. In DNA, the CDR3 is TGCGCCAGCAGCCAAGATCCCCAGGGGAGCACTGAAGCTTTCTTT.

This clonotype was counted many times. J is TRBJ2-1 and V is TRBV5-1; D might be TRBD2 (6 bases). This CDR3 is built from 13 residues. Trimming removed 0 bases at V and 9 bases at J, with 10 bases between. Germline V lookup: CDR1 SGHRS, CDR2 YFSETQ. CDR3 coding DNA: TGCGCCAGCAGCTTGGCTAGCGAAGCTGAGCAGTTCTTC. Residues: CASSLASEAEQFF.

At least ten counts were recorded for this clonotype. In DNA form, the CDR3 reads TGTGCCATCAGTGAGTCGAGGGGGCCGGGCACCGGGGAGCTGTTTTTT. Its protein is CAISESRGPGTGELFF. The chain is built from TRBV10-3 and TRBJ2-2, with 7 positions matching TRBD1. The germline V gene has CDR1 ENHRY and CDR2 SYGVKD. CDR3 size: 16 residues. The V and J ends lost 0 bases and 4 bases, in that order; junction bases with no gene match: 5.

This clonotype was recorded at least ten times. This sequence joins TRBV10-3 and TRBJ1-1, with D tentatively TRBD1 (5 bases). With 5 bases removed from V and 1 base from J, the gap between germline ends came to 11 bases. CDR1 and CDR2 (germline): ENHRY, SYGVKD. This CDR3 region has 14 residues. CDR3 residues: CAISRDGPNTEAFF. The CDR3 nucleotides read TGTGCCATCAGTCGGGACGGACCGAACACTGAAGCTTTCTTT.

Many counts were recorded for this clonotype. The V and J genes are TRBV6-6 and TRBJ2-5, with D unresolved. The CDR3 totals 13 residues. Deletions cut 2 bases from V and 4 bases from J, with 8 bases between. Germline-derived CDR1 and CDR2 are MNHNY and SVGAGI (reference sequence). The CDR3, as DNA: TGTGCCAGCAGTTACGCCCCGACAGAGACCCAGTACTTC. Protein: CASSYAPTETQYF.

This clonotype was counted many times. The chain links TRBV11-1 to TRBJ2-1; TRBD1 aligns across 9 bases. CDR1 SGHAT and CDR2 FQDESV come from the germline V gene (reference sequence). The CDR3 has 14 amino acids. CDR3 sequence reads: CATQTGGPYNEQFF. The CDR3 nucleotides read TGTGCTACGCAAACAGGGGGCCCCTACAATGAGCAGTTCTTC.

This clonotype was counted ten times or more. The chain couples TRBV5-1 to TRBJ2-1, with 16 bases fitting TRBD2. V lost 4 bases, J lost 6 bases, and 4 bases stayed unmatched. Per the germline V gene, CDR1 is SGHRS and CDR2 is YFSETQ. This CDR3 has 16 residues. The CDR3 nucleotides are TGCGCCAGCAGCGGGACTAGCGGGAGGGCCCCCAATGAGCAGTTCTTC. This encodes CASSGTSGRAPNEQFF.

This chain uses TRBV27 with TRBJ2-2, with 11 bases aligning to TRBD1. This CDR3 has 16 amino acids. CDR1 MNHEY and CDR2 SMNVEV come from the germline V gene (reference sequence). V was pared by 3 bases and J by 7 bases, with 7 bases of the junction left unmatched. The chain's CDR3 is CASSFLGQGVHGELFF. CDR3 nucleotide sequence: TGTGCCAGCAGTTTCTTGGGACAGGGGGTTCACGGGGAGCTGTTTTTT.

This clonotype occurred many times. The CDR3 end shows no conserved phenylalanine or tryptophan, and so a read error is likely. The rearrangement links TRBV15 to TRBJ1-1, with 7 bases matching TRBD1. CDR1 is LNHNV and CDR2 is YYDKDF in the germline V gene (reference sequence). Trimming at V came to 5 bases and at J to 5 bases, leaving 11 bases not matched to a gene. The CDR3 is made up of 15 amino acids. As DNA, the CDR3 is TGTGCCACCAGCGGCGGGACAGCCAGAAGGACTGAAGCTTTCTCT. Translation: CATSGGTARRTEAFS.

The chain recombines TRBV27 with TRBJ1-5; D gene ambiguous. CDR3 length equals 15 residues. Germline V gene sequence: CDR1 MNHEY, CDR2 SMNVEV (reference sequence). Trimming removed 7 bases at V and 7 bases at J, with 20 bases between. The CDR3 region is CASTTFGVPGQPQHF. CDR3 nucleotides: TGTGCCAGCACTACTTTCGGGGTCCCAGGCCAGCCCCAGCATTTT.

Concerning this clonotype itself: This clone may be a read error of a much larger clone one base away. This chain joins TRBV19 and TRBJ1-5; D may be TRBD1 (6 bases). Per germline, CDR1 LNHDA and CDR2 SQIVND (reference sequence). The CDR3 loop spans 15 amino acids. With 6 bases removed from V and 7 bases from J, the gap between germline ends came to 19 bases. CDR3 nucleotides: TGTGCCAGTAGGACTATACAGGGATTAGGGCAGCCCCAGCATTTT. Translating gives CASRTIQGLGQPQHF.